This TCR beta chain was sequenced for a study of T cells in localized non-small cell lung cancer. The study's findings and limits: Uninvolved nearby lung showed the greatest T cell clonality, exceeding that found in tumor. Heterogeneity stays possible, as sequencing covered only one tumor region. Adjacent lung was found to contain a median approximately 60 of the top 100 tumor clones.

Germline loops: CDR1 SGDLS, CDR2 YYNGEE. V lost 4 bases, J lost 2 bases, and 16 bases lay in between. The CDR3 runs to 15 residues. This clone was seen only once. Its cognate antigen is unknown. Assay used: immunoSEQ multiplex PCR; TCRdb lists only in-frame clones, some missing. This table has around 130,000 clones, 80% to 90% appearing once. The chain combines TRBV9 with TRBJ2-7; no clear D gene. The sequence derives from a female donor over 55 with stage I lung adenocarcinoma. The sample here was peripheral blood, taken before any cancer treatment. Here the CDR3 DNA reads TGTGCCAGCAGCCCCCCCGGGTCCCAACCCTACGAGCAGTACTTC. Translated, it gives CASSPPGSQPYEQYF.